One and the same sample provided the 20 T cell receptor beta chains below, sequenced in a study of Ad26.COV2.S vaccination and SARS-CoV-2 variants. The sample's treatment: approximately 18 received Ad26.COV2.S at low or high dose, single or two shots; 5 received placebo; per-sample allocation not given. Collection of samples fell on day 63 after the first vaccine or placebo injection. Produced via immunoSEQ multiplex PCR; TCRdb's table is partial and in-frame only. In the table there are about half a million clones, approximately 90% of which are singletons. The source was peripheral blood, collected in a trial of Ad26.COV2.S vaccine versus placebo. All receptors come from a person between 18 and 65 years old who received the Ad26.COV2.S COVID-19 vaccine or a placebo.

The chain has TRBV15 and TRBJ1-1; a possible D gene is TRBD1 (6 bases). Germline V gene data show CDR1 as LNHNV and CDR2 as YYDKDF (reference sequence). The V end lost 1 base, the J end lost 0 bases, and 12 bases lay between the germline ends. CDR3 length: 16 amino acids. This chain's CDR3 is CATSRGTQGLNTEAFF. In nucleotides, the CDR3 is TGTGCCACCAGCAGAGGTACACAGGGACTGAACACTGAAGCTTTCTTT.

Note on this clone: Other DNA sequences in the same sample also yield this CDR3. The V call is TRBV7-9, the J call TRBJ2-7, with a weak D call TRBD2 (6 bases). Germline values: CDR1 SEHNR, CDR2 FQNEAQ (reference sequence). The CDR3 is made up of 13 amino acids. The V end lost 1 base, the J end lost 2 bases, and 6 bases lay between the germline ends. The CDR3 region has the DNA TGTGCCAGCAGCTTAGGGACTACCTACGAGCAGTACTTC. Translated, it gives CASSLGTTYEQYF.

The CDR3 reads CASSEWTSGRASTDTQYF. The CDR3 DNA reads TGTGCCAGCAGTGAATGGACTAGCGGGAGGGCGAGCACAGATACGCAGTATTTT. The rearrangement uses TRBV6-1 and TRBJ2-3; 15 bases are a match to TRBD2. The germline V gene encodes CDR1 MNHNS and CDR2 SASEGT. Trimming at V came to 2 bases and at J to 0 bases, leaving 3 bases not matched to a gene. The CDR3 length is 18 residues.

This clone has just a few counts. The V and J genes are TRBV6-5 and TRBJ2-7; tentative D call: TRBD1 (5 bases). The CDR3 is 12 residues long. V was cut by 8 bases and J by 3 bases, with 11 bases left in between. In germline, CDR1 is MNHEY, CDR2 SVGAGI. The CDR3 spells CASADRFYEQYF. CDR3 in DNA: TGTGCCAGCGCCGACAGATTCTACGAGCAGTACTTC.

The chain couples TRBV13 to TRBJ2-5; D unresolved. The CDR3 sequence is 15 residues long. Trimming pared 3 bases from V and 4 bases from J, leaving 15 bases between. The germline CDR1 and CDR2 sequences are PRHDT and FYEKMQ (reference sequence). Here the CDR3 reads CASSFRTPTGETQYF. The CDR3 nucleotides are TGTGCCAGCAGCTTCCGAACACCCACCGGAGAGACCCAGTACTTC.

This chain uses TRBV5-4 with TRBJ1-3; D gene uncertain. The V gene lost 0 bases and the J gene lost 4 bases, with 11 bases spanning the gap. The CDR3 is made up of 15 amino acids. Germline-derived CDR1 and CDR2 are SGHNT and YYREEE (reference sequence). The DNA for the CDR3 is TGTGCCAGCAGCTTGGACGTGGGAAGCGGAAACACCATATATTTT. Residues: CASSLDVGSGNTIYF.

This clone was seen only once. The rearrangement uses TRBV5-1 and TRBJ2-2; TRBD2 aligns across 9 bases. The V segment lost 9 bases and the J segment 0 bases; nucleotides outside the gene matches: 6. CDR1 is SGHRS and CDR2 is YFSETQ in the germline V gene. CDR3 length: 15 residues. In DNA form, the CDR3 reads TGCGCCACCAAGACTAGCGGTCCGAACACCGGGGAGCTGTTTTTT. Protein sequence: CATKTSGPNTGELFF.

The chain links TRBV30 to TRBJ1-5; no definite D call. CDR1 is GTSNPN and CDR2 is SVGIG in the germline V gene (reference sequence). V dropped 3 bases and J dropped 2 bases, with 8 bases sitting between them. CDR3 length: 13 residues. The CDR3 DNA is TGTGCCTGGAGCAAATGGGGCAATCAGCCCCAGCATTTT. It yields the protein CAWSKWGNQPQHF.

This CDR3 reads CASSSGTHYGYTF. Here the CDR3 DNA reads TGTGCCAGCAGCTCCGGGACTCACTATGGCTACACCTTC. This chain links TRBV7-2 with TRBJ1-2; D is possibly TRBD1 (5 bases). Trimming removed 4 bases at V and 3 bases at J, with 9 bases between. The CDR3 runs to 13 residues. CDR1 and CDR2 (germline): SGHTA, FQGNSA.

The chain is built from TRBV2 and TRBJ1-6; D is unresolved. Trimming took 2 bases from V and 9 from J, leaving 5 bases between them. Germline loops: CDR1 SNHLY, CDR2 FYNNEI. CDR3 size: 12 residues. As DNA, the CDR3 is TGTGCCAGCAGTGAATGGGGTTCACCCCTCCACTTT. As protein: CASSEWGSPLHF.

The chain employs TRBV7-2 and TRBJ1-2; D not certain. V was pared by 5 bases and J by 13 bases, with 17 bases between. The CDR3 covers 12 residues. Germline values: CDR1 SGHTA, CDR2 FQGNSA. As DNA, the CDR3 is TGTGCCAGCAGCATCCCGACCCCATCCCCCACCTTC. Protein product: CASSIPTPSPTF.

Note on this clone: This sample also contains other DNA sequences that code for the same CDR3. V is TRBV3-1 (or the pseudogene TRBV3-2) and J is TRBJ2-7; no clear D. The CDR3 consists of 12 residues. Germline V CDR1 and CDR2: LGHDT, YNNKEL (reference sequence). Trimming took off 1 base at V and 4 bases at J, with 5 bases between the two ends. CDR3 DNA sequence: TGTGCCAGCAGCCAAGGCTCGTACGAGCAGTACTTC. This encodes CASSQGSYEQYF.

The rearrangement links TRBV2 to TRBJ2-7; weak D call: TRBD1 (6 bases). The CDR3 runs 13 residues. V gave up 8 bases and J gave up 7 bases, with 18 bases separating them. Germline values: CDR1 SNHLY, CDR2 FYNNEI. This chain's CDR3 is CASPEQGLEEQYF. The CDR3 nucleotides are TGTGCCAGCCCCGAACAGGGTCTTGAAGAGCAGTACTTC.

The V call is TRBV30, the J call TRBJ1-5; possibly TRBD1 for D (5 bases). The length of the CDR3 is 14 residues. V shed 3 bases and J shed 3 bases, with 12 bases lying between them. CDR1 is GTSNPN and CDR2 is SVGIG in the germline V gene (reference sequence). The CDR3 loop is CAWSVDSLNQPQHF. The CDR3 DNA sequence: TGTGCCTGGAGCGTCGACAGTCTCAATCAGCCCCAGCATTTT.

This chain connects TRBV7-4 to TRBJ2-3, with D possibly matching TRBD1 (6 bases). V lost 2 bases, J lost 0 bases, and 12 bases lay in between. CDR1 and CDR2 (germline): SGHVT, SQSDAQ. The CDR3 extends over 16 amino acids. DNA for the CDR3: TGTGCCAGCAGCTTATGTGGGGGCACCAGCACAGATACGCAGTATTTT. Its protein product is CASSLCGGTSTDTQYF.

The chain joins TRBV20-1 to TRBJ2-3; D gene uncertain. The CDR3 totals 11 residues. Germline CDR1 DFQATT, CDR2 SNEGSKA (reference sequence). Trimming removed 3 bases from V and 3 bases from J, with 4 bases in between. The CDR3 sequence: CSASRTDTQYF. Written as DNA, the CDR3 is TGCAGTGCTAGTCGTACAGATACGCAGTATTTT.

The J gene is TRBJ2-7, the V gene TRBV11-1, with D tentatively TRBD1 (6 bases). The germline V and J ends were trimmed by 4 bases and 2 bases, with 12 bases remaining between them. This CDR3 spans 14 amino acids. Germline assignment: CDR1 SGHAT and CDR2 FQDESV (reference sequence). The CDR3 nucleotides read TGTGCCAGCAGCTCGACAGGAAGGCCCTACGAGCAGTACTTC. Translated: CASSSTGRPYEQYF.

The chain combines TRBV6-5 with TRBJ2-1, with 11 bases matching TRBD2. This CDR3 has 14 residues. The ends lost 7 bases at V and 5 bases at J; junction bases unmatched: 4. CDR1 and CDR2 (germline): MNHEY, SVGAGI. DNA for the CDR3: TGTGCCAGCACCCTGGGACTAGCGGACAATGAGCAGTTCTTC. As protein: CASTLGLADNEQFF.

The V and J genes are TRBV6-1 and TRBJ2-1; the match to TRBD2 covers 11 bases. Germline assignment: CDR1 MNHNS and CDR2 SASEGT. The CDR3 contains 16 residues. The V and J ends lost 4 bases and 5 bases, in that order; junction bases with no gene match: 7. This chain's CDR3 is CASSVRTSGFNNEQFF. CDR3 bases: TGTGCCAGCAGTGTACGGACTAGCGGGTTTAACAATGAGCAGTTCTTC.

The genes are TRBV6-2 or TRBV6-3 and TRBJ2-5, with 9 bases lining up with TRBD1. Germline CDR1 is MNHEY and CDR2 is SVGEGT. Germline trimming cut 2 bases from V and 5 bases from J; bases unmatched to any gene: 15. The CDR3 is made up of 18 amino acids. CDR3 sequence reads: CASSYIFGSDRGLETQYF. The CDR3 nucleotides are TGTGCCAGCAGTTACATTTTCGGTTCGGACAGGGGTTTGGAGACCCAGTACTTC.